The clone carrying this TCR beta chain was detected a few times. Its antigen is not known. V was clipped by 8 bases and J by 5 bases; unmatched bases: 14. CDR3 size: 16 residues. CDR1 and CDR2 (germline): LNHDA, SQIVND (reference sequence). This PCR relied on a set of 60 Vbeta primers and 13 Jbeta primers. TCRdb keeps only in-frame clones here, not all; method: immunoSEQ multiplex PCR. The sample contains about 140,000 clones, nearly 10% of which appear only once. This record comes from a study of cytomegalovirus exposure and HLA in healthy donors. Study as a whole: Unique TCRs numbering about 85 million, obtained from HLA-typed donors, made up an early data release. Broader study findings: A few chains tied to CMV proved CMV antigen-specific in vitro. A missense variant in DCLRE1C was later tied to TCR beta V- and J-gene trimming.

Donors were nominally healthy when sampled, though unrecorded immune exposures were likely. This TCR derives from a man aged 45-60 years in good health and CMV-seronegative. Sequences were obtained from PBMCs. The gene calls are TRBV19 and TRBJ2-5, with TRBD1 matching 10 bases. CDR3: CASASAWDRGRETQYF. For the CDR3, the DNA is TGTGCCAGTGCGTCGGCTTGGGACAGGGGCCGGGAGACCCAGTACTTC.